This entry lists 26 T cell receptor beta chains sequenced from one sample in a study of blood T cell repertoires in COVID-19. Measured with immunoSEQ multiplex PCR; TCRdb has only the in-frame clones, and not every one. The table has about 120,000 clones, 78% seen once. The sample taken for sequencing was peripheral blood. These receptors were obtained from a man in his 70s with acute or convalescent COVID-19.

Details on this clone: The sample holds other DNA sequences that translate to the same CDR3. The chain has TRBV11-2 and TRBJ2-3; D possibly corresponds to TRBD2 (5 bases). Germline-derived CDR1 and CDR2 are SGHAT and FQNNGV. V shed 1 base and J shed 3 bases, with 5 bases lying between them. The CDR3 covers 13 residues. For the CDR3, the DNA is TGTGCCAGCAGCTTAGCGGGAACAGATACGCAGTATTTT. It is translated as CASSLAGTDTQYF.

This clone occurred once. The chain combines TRBV5-6 with TRBJ2-2, with 11 bases lining up with TRBD1. CDR1 and CDR2 (germline): SGHDT, YYEEEE. The CDR3 spans 15 residues. V gave up 4 bases and J gave up 6 bases; unmatched junction bases: 5. The CDR3 bases are TGTGCCAGCAGCAACGGACAGGGGGCGGCCGGGGAGCTGTTTTTT. Its protein is CASSNGQGAAGELFF.

The chain uses TRBV6-2 or TRBV6-3 and TRBJ2-5; D might be TRBD1 (6 bases). The CDR3 is 15 residues long. Germline CDR1 and CDR2: MNHEY and SVGEGT. The V and J ends lost 3 bases and 4 bases respectively, with 15 bases between them. The chain's CDR3 is CASSYRGQLVETQYF. CDR3 bases: TGTGCCAGCAGTTATCGCGGACAGCTCGTAGAGACCCAGTACTTC.

The table lists this clone with a count of one. CDR3 amino acids: CASSEFGPGANVLTF. The CDR3 region has the DNA TGTGCCAGCAGTGAATTTGGGCCTGGGGCCAACGTCCTGACTTTC. The chain carries TRBV25-1 and TRBJ2-6, with D uncertain. Germline V CDR1 and CDR2: MGHDK, SYGVNS. V lost 1 base and J 2 bases, leaving 6 bases between the germline ends. This CDR3 is 15 amino acids long.

The chain combines TRBV5-1 with TRBJ1-1; 9 nucleotides align to TRBD1. Trimming cost V 4 bases and J 1 base; bases outside gene matches: 11. This CDR3 region has 17 residues. CDR1 is SGHRS, CDR2 YFSETQ, per germline. CDR3 nucleotides: TGCGCCAGCAGCACAGTCCCGGGACAGGGTCCGAACACTGAAGCTTTCTTT. Translating it yields CASSTVPGQGPNTEAFF.

V usage is TRBV5-1 and J usage is TRBJ2-1, with D perhaps matching TRBD2 (6 bases). In germline, CDR1 is SGHRS, CDR2 YFSETQ. The germline V and J ends were trimmed by 2 bases and 0 bases, with 9 bases remaining between them. This CDR3 region has 15 residues. The CDR3 loop reads CASSLGGNSYNEQFF. For the CDR3, the DNA is TGCGCCAGCAGCTTAGGAGGGAACTCCTACAATGAGCAGTTCTTC.

The chain links TRBV19 to TRBJ2-1; D is uncertain. The CDR3 totals 16 residues. V was clipped by 1 base and J by 5 bases, with 15 bases between them. Germline values: CDR1 LNHDA, CDR2 SQIVND (reference sequence). The CDR3 DNA is TGTGCCAGTAGTATAGTCCGTAGCTCTCGGGACAATGAGCAGTTCTTC. It is translated as CASSIVRSSRDNEQFF.

For the CDR3, the DNA is TGTGCCAGCAGCTTAACGCCTCCCTGGGGAGTAGCGGGGGGTGAGCAGTTCTTC. Translating it yields CASSLTPPWGVAGGEQFF. This chain links TRBV7-3 with TRBJ2-1; 10 nucleotides align to TRBD2. The germline V gene encodes CDR1 SGHTA and CDR2 FQGTGA. This CDR3 contains 18 residues. V lost 0 bases, J lost 9 bases, and 14 bases stayed unmatched.

This clone appeared a single time. CDR3 sequence reads: CASSLTTWQGNEQYF. CDR3 coding DNA: TGTGCCAGCAGCCTAACAACGTGGCAGGGTAACGAGCAGTACTTC. The genes are TRBV7-2 and TRBJ2-7, with TRBD1 as a possible D gene (5 bases). Germline loops: CDR1 SGHTA, CDR2 FQGNSA. With 5 bases removed from V and 5 bases from J, the gap between germline ends came to 19 bases. This CDR3 region has 15 residues.

This clone was recorded once. V gene TRBV6-2 or TRBV6-3 combines with J gene TRBJ2-2; 9 positions match TRBD1. Trimming at V came to 6 bases and at J to 4 bases, leaving 15 bases not matched to a gene. Per the germline V gene, CDR1 is MNHEY and CDR2 is SVGEGT. CDR3 length equals 18 residues. The CDR3 here is CASSFLPWDRVRTGELFF. In DNA, the CDR3 is TGTGCCAGCAGCTTTCTACCCTGGGACAGGGTGCGCACCGGGGAGCTGTTTTTT.

The chain uses TRBV12-3 or TRBV12-4 and TRBJ1-1, with no clear D. This CDR3 contains 13 residues. Trimming cost V 2 bases and J 6 bases, with 10 bases left between them. CDR3 protein: CASSLLVTSEAFF. In nucleotides, the CDR3 is TGTGCCAGCAGTTTATTGGTTACATCTGAAGCTTTCTTT.

The V call is TRBV6-5, the J call TRBJ1-1, with TRBD1 identical over 8 bases. The CDR3 consists of 15 residues. J lost 4 bases, V lost 4 bases, and 8 bases had no gene match. Germline V gene sequence: CDR1 MNHEY, CDR2 SVGAGI. Written as DNA, the CDR3 is TGTGCCAGCAGTTGGGGACAGGTTTCGGGCACTGAAGCTTTCTTT. This translates into CASSWGQVSGTEAFF.

The V gene is TRBV19, the J gene TRBJ1-2; D gene unclear. The CDR3 has 15 residues. The V end lost 8 bases, the J end lost 5 bases, and 21 bases lay between the germline ends. Germline CDR1 is LNHDA and CDR2 is SQIVND (reference sequence). This CDR3 reads CASRLQGPRGYGYTF. CDR3 DNA sequence: TGTGCCAGTCGACTTCAAGGGCCGAGAGGGTATGGCTACACCTTC.

The rearrangement joins TRBV19 to TRBJ1-4; D perhaps matches TRBD1 (6 bases). In germline, CDR1 is LNHDA, CDR2 SQIVND (reference sequence). V lost 5 bases to trimming and J lost 8 bases, with 24 bases between them. The CDR3 runs to 17 residues. The chain's CDR3 is CASSQGDLWTVREKLFF. The CDR3 nucleotides read TGTGCCAGTAGTCAAGGGGACCTTTGGACAGTACGCGAAAAACTGTTTTTT.

This clone appeared a few times. The J gene is TRBJ1-3, the V gene TRBV7-9; 8 bases match TRBD1. The junction had 4 bases not matched to a gene; V was cut back by 2 bases and J by 1 base. The length of the CDR3 is 16 residues. Per the germline V gene, CDR1 is SEHNR and CDR2 is FQNEAQ (reference sequence). Here the CDR3 DNA reads TGTGCCAGCAGCTTACAGGGGGCAGTATCTGGAAACACCATATATTTT. Translating it yields CASSLQGAVSGNTIYF.

In its sample, this clone was seen a few times. The CDR3 DNA reads as TGTGCCAGCAGCCTTCGGGGGGGAGTATGCTCCTACAATGAGCAGTTCTTC. Encoded protein: CASSLRGGVCSYNEQFF. This chain connects TRBV21-1 to TRBJ2-1; no DNA check was done on the table's D call, TRBD2. TRBV21-1 constitutes a pseudogene. The CDR3 is 17 residues long.

CDR3 protein: CSAILQGAGELFF. The CDR3 region has the DNA TGCAGCGCCATACTACAGGGGGCCGGGGAGCTGTTTTTT. This rearrangement joins TRBV29-1 to TRBJ2-2, with 8 bases that match TRBD1. The CDR3 length is 13 residues. Looked up from germline, CDR1 is SQVTM and CDR2 is ANQGSEA. V was clipped by 7 bases and J by 6 bases; unmatched bases: 7.

The V and J genes are TRBV2 and TRBJ2-3; 10 positions agree with TRBD1. The junction had 8 bases not matched to a gene; V was cut back by 6 bases and J by 5 bases. The germline V gene encodes CDR1 SNHLY and CDR2 FYNNEI. This CDR3 comprises 15 residues. CDR3 DNA: TGTGCCAGCAGCTCCGGACAGGGGGGAGGAGATACGCAGTATTTT. It yields the protein CASSSGQGGGDTQYF. Variable domain in full (rest from reference TRBV2 and TRBJ2-3): EPEVTQTPSHQVTQMGQEVILRCVPISNHLYFYWYRQILGQKVEFLVSFYNNEISEKSEIFDDQFSVERPDGSNFTLKIRSTKLEDSAMYFCASSSGQGGGDTQYFGPGTRLTVL.

The gene calls are TRBV7-2 and TRBJ2-2; D perhaps matches TRBD2 (5 bases). The CDR3 totals 13 residues. CDR1 SGHTA and CDR2 FQGNSA come from the germline V gene. Trimming cost V 6 bases and J 3 bases, with 8 bases left between them. Written as DNA, the CDR3 is TGTGCCAGCAGTTGGGGAGACACCGGGGAGCTGTTTTTT. This sequence encodes CASSWGDTGELFF.

This clone was seen only a few times. The gene calls are TRBV5-4 and TRBJ1-5; 7 bases are shared with TRBD1. V was clipped by 4 bases and J by 4 bases; unmatched bases: 20. CDR1 SGHNT and CDR2 YYREEE come from the germline V gene (reference sequence). The CDR3 runs to 19 residues. The CDR3 region has the DNA TGTGCCAGCAGCGGGCGCGGACAGGTCCTTCTCATACCTAATCAGCCCCAGCATTTT. Protein: CASSGRGQVLLIPNQPQHF. Filled out from reference TRBV5-4 and TRBJ1-5, the complete variable domain reads ETGVTQSPTHLIKTRGQQVTLRCSSQSGHNTVSWYQQALGQGPQFIFQYYREEENGRGNFPPRFSGLQFPNYSSELNVNALELDDSALYLCASSGRGQVLLIPNQPQHFGDGTRLSIL.

This clone was observed once. J is TRBJ1-5 and V is TRBV5-6; D uncertain. V dropped 0 bases and J dropped 5 bases, with 12 bases sitting between them. The CDR3 covers 15 residues. Looked up from germline, CDR1 is SGHDT and CDR2 is YYEEEE. The CDR3 nucleotides read TGTGCCAGCAGCTTGGGCGGGGTAGGTGATCAGCCCCAGCATTTT. This codes for CASSLGGVGDQPQHF.

This clone was seen a single time. The rearrangement links TRBV2 to TRBJ1-3; D uncertain. Deletions cut 1 base from V and 0 bases from J, with 7 bases between. CDR1 is SNHLY and CDR2 is FYNNEI in the germline V gene. CDR3 length: 15 amino acids. The DNA of the CDR3 is TGTGCCAGCAGTGAAGGACGGAGCTCTGGAAACACCATATATTTT. This gives the protein CASSEGRSSGNTIYF.

In its sample, this clone was seen a few times. The chain has TRBV7-2 and TRBJ1-2; 8 nucleotides match TRBD1. The length of the CDR3 is 13 residues. Germline V CDR1 and CDR2: SGHTA, FQGNSA. The J segment lost 5 bases and the V segment lost 4 bases, leaving 3 bases of the junction unmatched. The CDR3 region is CASSSGGLYGYTF. CDR3 in DNA: TGTGCCAGCAGCTCAGGGGGCCTGTATGGCTACACCTTC.

This chain joins TRBV6-6 and TRBJ1-2, with 9 bases fitting TRBD1. Trimming at V came to 6 bases and at J to 4 bases, leaving 6 bases not matched to a gene. The length of the CDR3 is 14 residues. Germline V gene sequence: CDR1 MNHNY, CDR2 SVGAGI (reference sequence). The CDR3 reads CASSHTGGPYGYTF. The CDR3 bases are TGTGCCAGCAGCCACACAGGGGGCCCCTATGGCTACACCTTC.

The chain joins TRBV7-8 to TRBJ2-7; TRBD1 aligns across 10 bases. Per the germline V gene, CDR1 is SGHVS and CDR2 is FQNEAQ. This CDR3 comprises 15 residues. V shed 3 bases and J 6 bases; nucleotides not matched to a gene: 8. CDR3 in DNA: TGTGCCAGCAGCTTGCTAAGGGACAGGGGAATCGAGCAGTACTTC. Its protein product is CASSLLRDRGIEQYF.

V gene TRBV5-1 combines with J gene TRBJ1-3; 10 bases are a match to TRBD1. Germline-derived CDR1 and CDR2 are SGHRS and YFSETQ. The CDR3 extends over 16 amino acids. V trimming: 4 bases; J trimming: 1 base; junction bases outside the gene matches: 5. The CDR3 bases are TGCGCCAGCAGCGACCCGGGACAGGGGTCTGGAAACACCATATATTTT. This gives the protein CASSDPGQGSGNTIYF.